A single sample is the source of the 14 T cell receptor beta chains below, sequenced in a study of blood T cell repertoires in COVID-19. Clones were read by immunoSEQ multiplex PCR, and TCRdb kept only the in-frame ones, dropping some. The data show roughly 280,000 clones, around four fifths seen once. The sample comprised peripheral blood. The receptors were sampled from a man in his sixties who had recovered from COVID-19.

The chain has TRBV5-5 and TRBJ2-1, with D tentatively TRBD2 (6 bases). The CDR3 length is 15 residues. Germline loops: CDR1 SGHKS, CDR2 YYEKEE (reference sequence). Trimming removed 2 bases from V and 5 bases from J, with 14 bases in between. CDR3 protein: CASSFRGSRDNEQFF. As DNA, the CDR3 is TGTGCCAGCAGCTTTCGGGGGAGTAGGGACAATGAGCAGTTCTTC.

This clone has a single count. The chain employs TRBV30 and TRBJ1-2; 8 bases are shared with TRBD1. After removal of 5 bases from V and 5 bases from J, the junction contained 7 bases not matched to a gene. The CDR3 totals 13 residues. CDR1 and CDR2 (germline): GTSNPN, SVGIG (reference sequence). The CDR3 DNA is TGTGCCTGGGACAGGGGCGGGGGATATGGCTACACCTTC. Translating it yields CAWDRGGGYGYTF. The entire variable domain, with the rest obtained from reference TRBV30 and TRBJ1-2, is as follows: SQTIHQWPATLVQPVGSPLSLECTVEGTSNPNLYWYRQAAGRGLQLLFYSVGIGQISSEVPQNLSASRPQDRQFILSSKKLLLSDSGFYLCAWDRGGGYGYTFGSGTRLTVV.

This chain links TRBV28 with TRBJ1-5; the D gene is possibly TRBD1 (6 bases). Germline V lookup: CDR1 MDHEN, CDR2 SYDVKM. This CDR3 has 16 amino acids. The germline V and J ends were trimmed by 1 base and 6 bases, with 16 bases remaining between them. This CDR3 is CASSLSQGIFGQPQHF. The CDR3 coding sequence is TGTGCCAGCAGTTTATCACAGGGAATCTTCGGTCAGCCCCAGCATTTT.

The chain couples TRBV4-1 to TRBJ1-2; 11 bases line up with TRBD1. Germline CDR1 and CDR2: MGHRA and YSYEKL. The CDR3 totals 14 residues. V was clipped by 3 bases and J by 7 bases; unmatched bases: 4. CDR3 bases: TGCGCCAGCAGCCATAGGACAGGGGGCGGTGGCTACACCTTC. Translation: CASSHRTGGGGYTF.

This clone was detected a few times. J is TRBJ2-7 and V is TRBV2; a weak D match, TRBD1 (6 bases). Trimming removed 5 bases from V and 4 bases from J, with 18 bases in between. Germline V gene sequence: CDR1 SNHLY, CDR2 FYNNEI. The length of the CDR3 is 15 residues. CDR3 DNA: TGTGCCAGCAGTCCCTCGACAGGAAGGGGGTACGAGCAGTACTTC. Translation gives CASSPSTGRGYEQYF.

This chain uses TRBV29-1 with TRBJ2-1; D is perhaps TRBD2 (7 bases). The CDR3 has 14 amino acids. V gave up 5 bases and J gave up 9 bases, with 20 bases separating them. CDR1 is SQVTM, CDR2 ANQGSEA, per germline. Written as DNA, the CDR3 is TGCAGCGTTCTTCTAGCGGTAGGGGGGGTTGAGCAGTTCTTC. Amino acid sequence: CSVLLAVGGVEQFF.

The chain has TRBV2 and TRBJ2-3, with 9 positions matching TRBD1. The junction had 8 bases not matched to a gene; V was cut back by 6 bases and J by 4 bases. Germline V CDR1 and CDR2: SNHLY, FYNNEI. CDR3 length: 15 residues. CDR3 DNA sequence: TGTGCCAGCAGAGCCGGGACAGGGTATGCAGATACGCAGTATTTT. This gives the protein CASRAGTGYADTQYF.

The chain joins TRBV4-1 to TRBJ2-1; 10 nucleotides agree with TRBD2. The CDR3 consists of 18 residues. J gave up 7 bases and V 1 base, and 13 bases lay outside the gene matches. Germline CDR1 is MGHRA and CDR2 is YSYEKL. CDR3 nucleotide sequence: TGCGCCAGCAGCCAAGGTATTCGGCTAGCGGGAGTTAAAAATGAGCAGTTCTTC. Its translation: CASSQGIRLAGVKNEQFF.

This clone has at least ten counts. V usage is TRBV4-1 and J usage is TRBJ1-3, with 9 bases that match TRBD1. Per germline, CDR1 MGHRA and CDR2 YSYEKL. The CDR3 spans 14 residues. With V trimmed by 6 bases and J by 4 bases, 4 bases remained unmatched. The CDR3: CASRGTGFGNTIYF. DNA for the CDR3: TGCGCCAGCAGGGGGACAGGGTTCGGAAACACCATATATTTT.

The rearrangement joins TRBV11-2 to TRBJ2-7; TRBD1 is a possible D gene (5 bases). There are 12 residues in the CDR3. From germline, CDR1 is SGHAT and CDR2 FQNNGV. The V gene lost 4 bases and the J gene lost 2 bases, with 6 bases spanning the gap. Written as DNA, the CDR3 is TGTGCCAGCAGCTCAGGGCCCTACGAGCAGTACTTC. It codes for CASSSGPYEQYF.

A note on this clone: One end of the junction varies from germline; a read error may be responsible. The chain joins TRBV28 to TRBJ2-7, with 9 positions matching TRBD1. Germline CDR1 reads MDHEN; CDR2 reads SYDVKM. This CDR3 has 16 amino acids. For the CDR3, the DNA is TGTGCCAGCAGTCCCCCCCTCGGGACAGGGACCTACGGGCAGTACTTC. It specifies CASSPPLGTGTYGQYF.

This clone was picked up one time. V is TRBV9 and J is TRBJ2-7, with TRBD2 matching over 10 bases. The ends lost 0 bases at V and 2 bases at J; junction bases unmatched: 5. Looked up from germline, CDR1 is SGDLS and CDR2 is YYNGEE. The CDR3 runs 16 residues. CDR3 DNA sequence: TGTGCCAGCAGCGTAGTTCCTAGCGGGAGCCCCTACGAGCAGTACTTC. Amino acid sequence: CASSVVPSGSPYEQYF.

The sample holds a few counts of this clone. V and J are TRBV2 and TRBJ1-1; TRBD1 matches at 8 bases. After removal of 5 bases from V and 1 base from J, the junction contained 6 bases not matched to a gene. Germline lookup yields CDR1 SNHLY and CDR2 FYNNEI. This CDR3 is 15 amino acids long. This chain's CDR3 is CASSSWTGWNTEAFF. CDR3 in DNA: TGTGCCAGCAGTTCCTGGACAGGGTGGAACACTGAAGCTTTCTTT.

Notes on this clone: Compared with germline, one end of the junction differs, possibly owing to a read error. V is TRBV5-4 and J is TRBJ2-1; possibly TRBD2 for D (6 bases). CDR3 length equals 15 residues. CDR1 and CDR2 (germline): SGHNT, YYREEE (reference sequence). The CDR3 DNA is TGTGCCAGCAGCTTGGATGGGACTGGGCACAACGAGCAGTTCTTC. It yields the protein CASSLDGTGHNEQFF.